These 29 T cell receptor beta chains came from one sample sequenced in a study of radiotherapy plus CTLA-4 blockade in lung cancer. The assay was immunoSEQ multiplex PCR, and TCRdb's table has in-frame clones only and misses some. The sample lists around 110,000 clones; about 80% were seen once. The sequencing here drew on peripheral blood, taken from a patient treated with radiotherapy plus ipilimumab. The receptors were gathered from a human donor with non-small cell lung cancer that progressed on radiotherapy plus ipilimumab. Some clones in this sample may be carry-over from other donors' samples.

This chain connects TRBV2 to TRBJ2-5; 8 bases match TRBD2. CDR1 SNHLY and CDR2 FYNNEI come from the germline V gene. Trimming took 3 bases from V and 4 from J; bases not matched to a gene: 10. There are 16 residues in the CDR3. The CDR3: CASSDSWRGAGETQYF. The CDR3 bases are TGTGCCAGCAGTGATAGTTGGCGGGGGGCCGGAGAGACCCAGTACTTC.

The chain uses TRBV18 and TRBJ2-2, with TRBD2 matching 8 bases. The CDR3 extends over 15 amino acids. Germline trimming cut 1 base from V and 6 bases from J; bases unmatched to any gene: 4. Per germline, CDR1 KGHSH and CDR2 LQKENI. The CDR3 spells CASSPQGTRAGELFF. CDR3 nucleotides: TGTGCCAGCTCACCACAAGGGACTAGAGCCGGGGAGCTGTTTTTT.

The chain uses TRBV7-9 and TRBJ1-1; tentative D call: TRBD1 (6 bases). With 6 bases removed from V and 7 bases from J, the gap between germline ends came to 12 bases. The germline V gene encodes CDR1 SEHNR and CDR2 FQNEAQ (reference sequence). CDR3 length: 12 amino acids. CDR3 bases: TGTGCCAGCAGTTTCCGGGACAATGAAGCTTTCTTT. Encoded protein: CASSFRDNEAFF.

The J gene is TRBJ1-6, the V gene TRBV2; perhaps TRBD1 as D (6 bases). CDR1 and CDR2 (germline): SNHLY, FYNNEI. Trimming left V 6 bases short and J 9 bases short, with 18 bases between. This CDR3 comprises 15 residues. CDR3 in amino acids: CASRPPTGISSPLHF. CDR3 nucleotides: TGTGCCAGCAGACCCCCGACAGGTATAAGTTCACCCCTCCACTTT.

The V call is TRBV18, the J call TRBJ2-3, with D unclear. Trimming pared 2 bases from V and 0 bases from J, leaving 3 bases between. The CDR3 is 13 residues long. CDR1 and CDR2 from the germline V gene are KGHSH and LQKENI. The CDR3 loop reads CASSPSSTDTQYF. CDR3 DNA sequence: TGTGCCAGCTCACCAAGTAGCACAGATACGCAGTATTTT.

The genes are TRBV18 and TRBJ2-3, with 8 bases lining up with TRBD2. Germline V gene data show CDR1 as KGHSH and CDR2 as LQKENI. The CDR3 is 16 amino acids. V lost 1 base to trimming and J lost 2 bases; unmatched junction nucleotides: 5. CDR3 residues: CASSPLLRGVTDTQYF. The CDR3 DNA sequence: TGTGCCAGCTCACCACTTTTGCGGGGGGTCACAGATACGCAGTATTTT.

This clone has just a few counts. This chain joins TRBV5-1 and TRBJ1-6; 9 positions match TRBD1. V gave up 1 base and J gave up 10 bases; unmatched junction bases: 6. The CDR3 contains 15 residues. Germline CDR1 is SGHRS and CDR2 is YFSETQ. The CDR3 coding sequence is TGCGCCAGCAGCTTGATACAGGGGGCTCTGTCACCCCTCCACTTT. Translation: CASSLIQGALSPLHF.

CDR3 sequence: CASSRQGPYEQYF. Written as DNA, the CDR3 is TGTGCCAGCAGTAGACAGGGTCCCTACGAGCAGTACTTC. The rearrangement links TRBV28 to TRBJ2-7, with TRBD1 matching over 7 bases. The CDR3 consists of 13 residues. CDR1 is MDHEN and CDR2 is SYDVKM in the germline V gene. The ends lost 5 bases at V and 2 bases at J; junction bases unmatched: 3.

The V and J genes are TRBV4-2 and TRBJ1-1, with TRBD1 as a possible D gene (5 bases). The V end was cut by 0 bases, the J end by 0 bases, with 11 bases between. This CDR3 contains 16 residues. Germline V gene sequence: CDR1 LGHNA, CDR2 YNFKEQ. The CDR3 coding sequence is TGTGCCAGCAGCCAAGACGGGGGATGGTTGAACACTGAAGCTTTCTTT. The encoded protein is CASSQDGGWLNTEAFF.

The sample holds one count of this clone. The V and J genes are TRBV25-1 and TRBJ2-3; 8 positions match TRBD1. Germline loops: CDR1 MGHDK, CDR2 SYGVNS. Unmatched junction bases numbered 10, after V lost 5 bases and J lost 0 bases. The CDR3 loop spans 17 amino acids. The CDR3 coding sequence is TGTGCCAGCAGTAGGGGGCCGGGACAGGTTAGCACAGATACGCAGTATTTT. The encoded protein is CASSRGPGQVSTDTQYF.

The chain employs TRBV6-1 and TRBJ2-5; 8 nucleotides line up with TRBD1. After removal of 0 bases from V and 2 bases from J, the junction contained 2 bases not matched to a gene. The germline gives CDR1 MNHNS, CDR2 SASEGT. This CDR3 region has 15 residues. For the CDR3, the DNA is TGTGCCAGCAGTGAAGCCACAGGGGGTCAAGAGACCCAGTACTTC. It codes for CASSEATGGQETQYF.

The rearrangement joins TRBV10-3 to TRBJ2-2; D is unresolved. V was cut by 4 bases and J by 7 bases, with 4 bases left in between. This CDR3 contains 11 residues. Germline values: CDR1 ENHRY, CDR2 SYGVKD. The CDR3 spells CAISVGGELFF. Here the CDR3 DNA reads TGTGCCATCAGTGTGGGCGGGGAGCTGTTTTTT.

V gene TRBV5-1 combines with J gene TRBJ2-7; D may be TRBD1 or TRBD2 (5 bases each). CDR3 length: 19 residues. Germline CDR1 SGHRS, CDR2 YFSETQ. Trimming left V 4 bases short and J 0 bases short, with 26 bases between. In DNA form, the CDR3 reads TGCGCCAGCAGCCCGTATGGTTCCGGGGCGGCATCTAGCTCCTACGAGCAGTACTTC. Protein sequence: CASSPYGSGAASSSYEQYF.

This clone was seen once. The chain is built from TRBV5-3 and TRBJ2-7; D might be TRBD1 (6 bases). TRBV5-3 is assigned to the ORF class and has an uncertain function. This CDR3 region has 14 residues. V lost 2 bases and J 5 bases, leaving 14 bases between the germline ends. The CDR3: CARSFPWDIHEQYF. For the CDR3, the DNA is TGTGCCAGAAGCTTCCCCTGGGACATCCACGAGCAGTACTTC.

The V call is TRBV6-6, the J call TRBJ1-5; D not certain. Germline V gene lookup returns CDR1 MNHNY and CDR2 SVGAGI (reference sequence). This CDR3 is 11 amino acids long. Trimming pared 8 bases from V and 3 bases from J, leaving 5 bases between. Written as DNA, the CDR3 is TGTGCCAGCTCTTTCAATCAGCCCCAGCATTTT. Encoded protein: CASSFNQPQHF.

The J gene is TRBJ1-2, the V gene TRBV6-6, with TRBD1 as a possible D gene (6 bases). The CDR3 consists of 14 residues. The V end was cut by 5 bases, the J end by 3 bases, with 13 bases between. The V gene's germline CDR1 is MNHNY and CDR2 SVGAGI (reference sequence). The CDR3 region is CASSTGGLDYGYTF. The CDR3 DNA reads TGTGCCAGCAGTACGGGGGGCCTGGACTATGGCTACACCTTC.

The rearrangement joins TRBV9 to TRBJ1-2; no definite D call. This CDR3 spans 13 amino acids. The germline V gene has CDR1 SGDLS and CDR2 YYNGEE. The V end was cut by 4 bases, the J end by 3 bases, with 10 bases between. The DNA of the CDR3 is TGTGCCAGCAGCTACCGGTATGACTATGGCTACACCTTC. Its protein product is CASSYRYDYGYTF.

The V and J genes are TRBV5-1 and TRBJ2-3; the match to TRBD2 covers 9 bases. The germline V gene encodes CDR1 SGHRS and CDR2 YFSETQ. V dropped 0 bases and J dropped 1; count of bases not matched to a gene: 0. The CDR3 runs to 15 residues. The CDR3 nucleotides read TGCGCCAGCAGCTTGGCTAGCGGGGGCACAGATACGCAGTATTTT. This translates into CASSLASGGTDTQYF.

The rearrangement uses TRBV9 and TRBJ2-3; D perhaps matches TRBD2 (6 bases). CDR1 SGDLS and CDR2 YYNGEE come from the germline V gene. Trimming shortened V by 4 bases and J by 3 bases, and 15 bases separated the two germline ends. CDR3 length: 15 residues. The CDR3 DNA follows: TGTGCCAGCAGCACCCAGCGGGCGGGGACAGATACGCAGTATTTT. Translating it yields CASSTQRAGTDTQYF.

Only one count was recorded for this clone. The CDR3 DNA reads as TGTGCCTGGACGATGGACAGGCAAGGTGAAGCTTTCTTT. This translates into CAWTMDRQGEAFF. V and J are TRBV30 and TRBJ1-1; 7 nucleotides align to TRBD1. Germline V gene lookup returns CDR1 GTSNPN and CDR2 SVGIG (reference sequence). The CDR3 contains 13 residues. The J segment lost 7 bases and the V segment lost 4 bases, leaving 9 bases of the junction unmatched. Variable domain in full (rest from reference TRBV30 and TRBJ1-1): SQTIHQWPATLVQPVGSPLSLECTVEGTSNPNLYWYRQAAGRGLQLLFYSVGIGQISSEVPQNLSASRPQDRQFILSSKKLLLSDSGFYLCAWTMDRQGEAFFGQGTRLTVV.

The chain carries TRBV7-6 and TRBJ1-1, with 7 nucleotides matching TRBD1. This CDR3 is 14 amino acids long. In germline, CDR1 is SGHVS, CDR2 FNYEAQ. After removal of 2 bases from V and 4 bases from J, the junction contained 4 bases not matched to a gene. CDR3 in DNA: TGTGCCAGCAGCTTATTGGAGGGGGCCACTGAAGCTTTCTTT. This sequence encodes CASSLLEGATEAFF. The variable domain in full, with the rest retrieved from reference TRBV7-6 and TRBJ1-1, is GAGVSQSPRYKVTKRGQDVALRCDPISGHVSLYWYRQALGQGPEFLTYFNYEAQQDKSGLPNDRFSAERPEGSISTLTIQRTEQRDSAMYRCASSLLEGATEAFFGQGTRLTVV.

This clone was seen a handful of times. This chain links TRBV15 with TRBJ1-4, with 7 bases that match TRBD1. V was clipped by 5 bases and J by 0 bases; unmatched bases: 3. CDR1 LNHNV and CDR2 YYDKDF come from the germline V gene (reference sequence). The CDR3 spans 15 residues. CDR3 protein: CATSRGGATNEKLFF. CDR3 coding DNA: TGTGCCACCAGCCGAGGGGGCGCAACTAATGAAAAACTGTTTTTT.

This clone was seen only once. The genes are TRBV30 and TRBJ2-1, with D unclear. The CDR3 is 12 residues long. Germline V gene lookup returns CDR1 GTSNPN and CDR2 SVGIG (reference sequence). V lost 2 bases and J lost 2, with 4 bases in between. The CDR3 DNA sequence: TGTGCCTGGAGTCAGACCTACAATGAGCAGTTCTTC. Translated, it gives CAWSQTYNEQFF.

This clone was found once. This sequence joins TRBV5-1 and TRBJ1-2, with 9 bases lining up with TRBD1. The V gene's germline CDR1 is SGHRS and CDR2 YFSETQ. V was pared by 1 base and J by 4 bases, with 5 bases of the junction left unmatched. The CDR3 runs to 15 residues. The CDR3 DNA reads as TGCGCCAGCAGCTTGCAGGGACAGGGCATCTATGGCTACACCTTC. It yields the protein CASSLQGQGIYGYTF.

The V gene is TRBV27, the J gene TRBJ2-4; D is unclear. V lost 4 bases and J 7 bases, leaving 20 bases between the germline ends. The length of the CDR3 is 16 residues. CDR1 and CDR2 from the germline V gene are MNHEY and SMNVEV (reference sequence). The CDR3 is CASSSGAAGTSNIQYF. CDR3 DNA sequence: TGTGCCAGCAGTTCGGGCGCAGCAGGAACGTCGAACATTCAGTACTTC.

V gene TRBV7-3 combines with J gene TRBJ1-6; tentative D call: TRBD1 (5 bases). Germline CDR1 SGHTA, CDR2 FQGTGA. V gave up 2 bases and J gave up 0 bases, with 5 bases separating them. The CDR3 loop spans 15 amino acids. The CDR3 DNA reads as TGTGCCAGCAGCTTAGGGACCTCCTATAATTCACCCCTCCACTTT. Translating gives CASSLGTSYNSPLHF.

This chain joins TRBV5-4 and TRBJ2-5, with TRBD2 matching over 8 bases. Germline values: CDR1 SGHNT, CDR2 YYREEE (reference sequence). This CDR3 contains 15 residues. V lost 1 base, J lost 6 bases, and 8 bases stayed unmatched. The CDR3 DNA sequence: TGTGCCAGCAGCTTGTTTAGGGGCGGGGGGCAGACCCAGTACTTC. Encoded protein: CASSLFRGGGQTQYF.

The gene calls are TRBV4-2 and TRBJ1-1; no reliable D call. This CDR3 is built from 15 residues. Germline V gives CDR1 LGHNA, CDR2 YNFKEQ. Trimming removed 0 bases from V and 3 bases from J, with 11 bases in between. The CDR3 DNA follows: TGTGCCAGCAGCCAAGAGTACAAGAGCTACACTGAAGCTTTCTTT. Protein sequence: CASSQEYKSYTEAFF.

V gene TRBV29-1 combines with J gene TRBJ2-3, with 11 positions matching TRBD2. The junction had 3 bases not matched to a gene; V was cut back by 4 bases and J by 0 bases. From germline, CDR1 is SQVTM and CDR2 ANQGSEA. This CDR3 has 15 residues. This chain's CDR3 is CSVGLAGGSTDTQYF. DNA of the CDR3: TGCAGCGTTGGGCTAGCGGGGGGTAGCACAGATACGCAGTATTTT.